The present T cell receptor (beta chain) was sequenced within a study of T cells in tumors after PD-1 blockade (dated by TCRdb to between 2019 and 2020). Study-wide context: Exclusion criteria were prior checkpoint blockade, use of systemic immunosuppressants, or recent radiotherapy or other anti-cancer therapy within 4 weeks. Peripheral blood samples averaged 113,528 TCR templates (range 24,679-257,772) and about 40,000 unique clonotypes. Using site-matched tumors from BCC or SCC patients sampled before and after anti-PD-1 therapy, the study carried out paired single-cell RNA and TCR sequencing. To compare clonotypes in blood versus tumor, bulk TCR sequencing was run on fewer than 12 peripheral blood samples drawn from four or five patients. While on anti-PD-1 treatment, some of the patients also continued taking daily vismodegib 150 mg. RECIST version 1.1 was used to evaluate clinical response. Patients were treated with either pembrolizumab 200 mg every 3 weeks or cemiplimab 350 mg every 2 weeks.

The time point label, read with the paper, signifies: after anti-PD-1 therapy. For bulk TCRbeta sequencing, genomic DNA was extracted from tumor biopsies or peripheral blood, and input amounts ranged from 616 ng to 6,004 ng. Histologically proven advanced or metastatic basal or squamous cell carcinoma was present in all patients, all of whom were poor candidates for surgical resection. The basal cell carcinoma cohort comprised 10 or so patients, of whom 8 or 9 had bulk tumor TCR sequencing. At the junction V is shortened by 6 bases and J by 4 bases; bases outside the gene matches: 5. For CDR1 and CDR2, the germline V gene (reference sequence) lists LNHDA and SQIVND. From its cysteine to its phenylalanine, the CDR3 spans 14 amino acids. Of all the DNA, just the CDR3 is kept, 42 bases in frame from base 1. Note on this clone: No antigen is known for it. No qualities accompany the bases; no much larger clone lies one base away.

The immunoSEQ platform was used to carry out deep TCRbeta sequencing. In the paper's pipeline: For further analysis, only productive rearrangements were exported out of the immunoSEQ Analyzer. Bulk TCRbeta clonotypes were assigned T cell phenotypes by matching to single-cell RNA+TCR-seq clones sharing the same TCRbeta sequence. Clone enrichment in tumor was computed as tumor frequency divided by PBMC frequency from bulk TCR sequencing. GLIPH was used to group TCRs into specificity groups, clusters of distinct TCRs likely recognizing common antigens via shared CDR3 motifs. TCRdb provides this immuneACCESS table in a form limited to in-frame rearrangements. Some clones are lacking; in checked studies, under half of them reflect an unresolved V gene, and why the rest are absent is not known. V, J and clone size derive from that table, while D and trimming were established from the DNA sequence. A total of some 14,000 clones appear in this sample, 70% to 85% of them only once. The ten largest clones add up to 25% of the sample.

Findings and caveats that apply to the study as a whole: About 41% of tumor TCR clonotypes were detected in blood, and some novel exhausted tumor clones were observed in pre-treatment blood, which was taken as suggesting peripheral recruitment. Where the novel T cell clones came from was not determined, and possible sources could include lymphoid organs or rare unexpanded clones inside the tumor or in the tumor periphery.

The rearrangement joined TRBV19 to TRBJ1-5; 8 central nucleotides agree with TRBD1. This sequence was found in a human donor with basal cell carcinoma. Here the sequenced sample was PBMCs, taken after anti-PD-1 treatment. This receptor carries the CDR3 CASRITGGNQPQHF. The DNA reads TGTGCCAGTAGGATTACAGGGGGAAATCAGCCCCAGCATTTT.